This T cell receptor beta chain was observed in a study of siplizumab effects on memory and regulatory T cells (dated by TCRdb to the late 2010s). Notes on the research overall: The effect of the anti-CD2 antibody siplizumab on alloreactive T-cell subsets was examined in allogeneic mixed lymphocyte reactions constructed from human PBMCs. Points the paper makes about the study in general: Roughly 80-95% of proliferating CD4+ or CD8+ clones could not be assigned a naive or memory phenotype. Greater diversity appeared to be present in unstimulated naive T cells than in memory T cells, and a substantial contribution to the alloresponse seemed to be made by naive cells. In reactions with siplizumab, an average of roughly 69% of mappable alloreactive CD4+ clones were Treg-derived, compared with around 28% in control reactions. Siplizumab significantly reduced the cumulative frequency of alloreactive sequences traceable to unstimulated CD4+ memory T cells. Because sequences at frequencies below about 10^-5 were poorly captured, only a minor fraction of alloreactive clones could be mapped back to unstimulated subsets. Whether proliferating Tregs from siplizumab cultures actually had suppressive function was not functionally confirmed.

From V the trimming removes 7 bases and from J it removes 1 base, while the gene matches leave 7 bases of the junction unaccounted for. The germline V gene specifies MRHNA as CDR1 and SNTAGT as CDR2. The CDR3 covers 15 residues, taking in both the cysteine and the phenylalanine. This entry keeps only the CDR3 DNA: 45 bases, framed from base 1. Library prep was done by the immunoSEQ multiplex PCR assay. The deep sequencing platform assayed about 10^5 TCR templates per sample. Genomic DNA extracted from sorted T cells was used for TCRbeta CDR3 sequencing. In the paper's pipeline: The R programming language was used for clonal analysis of the TCRbeta CDR3 data. Alloreactive CD4+ and CD8+ clones were defined by comparing unstimulated samples with post-reaction CFSE-low samples. Alloreactive CD4+ clones were assigned to regulatory or non-regulatory origin by matching sequences to sorted unstimulated Treg and non-Treg repertoires. This immuneACCESS table, as held by TCRdb, lists in-frame sequences with V and J called but not all clones. Of the missing ones, under half trace to an unresolved V gene in checked studies; the others have no known cause. V and J calls plus clone size are reproduced from that table; the DNA served to infer D and trimming. A total of 90,000 to 130,000 clones appear in this sample, just under 95% of them only once. The ten largest clonotypes hold roughly 1.4% of the sample.

TCRbeta CDR3 sequencing was performed on sorted unstimulated T cells and on proliferating T cells recovered from mixed lymphocyte reactions. Fresh whole blood from roughly 10 HLA-typed healthy donors was used to isolate PBMCs. In regard to this clone: Its cognate antigen has yet to be identified. Base quality data are lacking; no much larger clone is found one base away.

This receptor chain uses TRBV6-4 and TRBJ1-1, and TRBD1 aligns with 9 junction nucleotides. This TCR came from a human donor in good health. The sample comprised CD4+ T cells sorted from blood. The DNA sequence is TGTGCCAGCAAACGACAGGGGGAGAAGAACACTGAAGCTTTCTTT. Its coded protein is CASKRQGEKNTEAFF.